The 3 T cell receptor beta chains below were found in one sample sequenced in a study of CD8+CD57+ T cells in acquired aplastic anemia. Genomic DNA, the template, was used for profiling of the TCR beta VDJ and CDR3. TCRdb reanalysed the reads using MiXCR and keeps one entry per CDR3 protein. The data hold some 220,000 distinct CDR3 sequences, with about a third observed a single time. The specimen sequenced was sorted CD4+, CD8+, or CD8+CD57+ T cells (not recorded which) from PBMCs. The receptors shown here come from a human donor in good health, serving as a control.

The chain couples TRBV25-1 to TRBJ2-1; D is possibly TRBD1 or TRBD2 (7 bases each). Germline V gene lookup returns CDR1 MGHDK and CDR2 SYGVNS. V shed 1 base and J shed 4 bases, with 14 bases lying between them. The CDR3 is 16 amino acids. The DNA for the CDR3 is TGTGCCAGCAGTGAATCGGGGAGGGGGCCTTACAATGAGCAGTTCTTC. Its translation is CASSESGRGPYNEQFF.

The chain couples TRBV10-1 to TRBJ1-3; no reliable D call. Deletions cut 0 bases from V and 0 bases from J, with 9 bases between. The CDR3 has 16 residues. Germline CDR1 WNHNN, CDR2 SYGVQD (reference sequence). CDR3 DNA sequence: TGCGCCAGCAGTGAGTCTCCCGATTACTCTGGAAACACCATATATTTT. This translates into CASSESPDYSGNTIYF.

This chain links TRBV5-1 with TRBJ1-1; D is unresolved. Trimming removed 0 bases from V and 3 bases from J, with 21 bases in between. This CDR3 is 18 amino acids long. Germline loops: CDR1 SGHRS, CDR2 YFSETQ. The CDR3 nucleotides read TGCGCCAGCAGCTTGGCAGTTTTGAGGGCGCGTGGTGACACTGAAGCTTTCTTT. Translating it yields CASSLAVLRARGDTEAFF.